The T cell receptor (beta chain) described here comes from a study of T cell repertoires in cytomegalovirus infection. Study context: CMV epitopes, recently identified HLA-C-restricted and well-studied HLA-B-restricted, were used. It can be stated that public TCR beta signatures indicated CMV infection as well as a matching HLA type.

The CDR3 spans 13 residues. V lost 5 bases and J lost 5; bases outside the gene matches: 8. Germline V CDR1 and CDR2: DFQATT, SNEGSKA (reference sequence). The study's findings and limits: Cumulative frequency of public TCR beta families picked out carriers of CMV plus the relevant HLA. Predominance within the ex vivo response was attributable to HLA-C-restricted CMV-specific TCR beta clonotypes.

MiXCR, run by TCRdb on the reads, gives a single entry per CDR3 protein. The table includes hundreds of thousands of distinct CDR3 sequences, roughly 33% detected once. This clonotype was counted only a few times. Antigen: not known. The chain couples TRBV20-1 to TRBJ2-5; 7 bases line up with TRBD2. This clonotype was obtained from a human donor in good health (CMV status not recorded). Some clones in this sample may be carry-over from other donors' samples. The sequencing used cultured PBMCs, collected from culture after CMV antigen stimulation. The CDR3 loop reads CSASTTGGETQYF. CDR3 nucleotide sequence: TGCAGTGCTTCGACGACCGGGGGGGAGACCCAGTACTTC.